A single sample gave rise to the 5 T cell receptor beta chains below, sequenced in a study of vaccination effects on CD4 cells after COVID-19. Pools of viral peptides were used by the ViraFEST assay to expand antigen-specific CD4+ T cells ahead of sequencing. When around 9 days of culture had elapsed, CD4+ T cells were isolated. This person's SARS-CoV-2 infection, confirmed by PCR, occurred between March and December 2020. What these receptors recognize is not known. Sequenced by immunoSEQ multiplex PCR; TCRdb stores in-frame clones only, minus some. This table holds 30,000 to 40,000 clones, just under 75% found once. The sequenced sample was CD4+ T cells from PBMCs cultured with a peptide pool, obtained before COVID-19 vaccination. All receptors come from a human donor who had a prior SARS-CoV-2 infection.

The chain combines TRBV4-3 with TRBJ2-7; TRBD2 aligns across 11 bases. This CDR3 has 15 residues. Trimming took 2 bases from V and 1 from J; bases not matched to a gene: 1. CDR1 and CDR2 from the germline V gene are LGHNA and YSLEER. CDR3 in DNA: TGCGCCAGCAGCCAACTAGCGGGAGGATCCTACGAGCAGTACTTC. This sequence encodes CASSQLAGGSYEQYF.

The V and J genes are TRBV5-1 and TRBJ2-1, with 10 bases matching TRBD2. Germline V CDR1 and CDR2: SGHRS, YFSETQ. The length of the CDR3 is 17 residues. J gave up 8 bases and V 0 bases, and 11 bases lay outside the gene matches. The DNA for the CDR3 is TGCGCCAGCAGCTTGGTGCCGGCAAGCGGGGGGGCATATGAGCAGTTCTTC. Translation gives CASSLVPASGGAYEQFF.

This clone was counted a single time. CDR3 in DNA: TGTGCCAGCAGTGAAGCAATGGGTTTGACTAATGAAAAACTGTTTTTT. Protein product: CASSEAMGLTNEKLFF. The chain links TRBV2 to TRBJ1-4; D is unresolved. Per the germline V gene, CDR1 is SNHLY and CDR2 is FYNNEI. The V end lost 0 bases, the J end lost 2 bases, and 10 bases lay between the germline ends. The length of the CDR3 is 16 residues.

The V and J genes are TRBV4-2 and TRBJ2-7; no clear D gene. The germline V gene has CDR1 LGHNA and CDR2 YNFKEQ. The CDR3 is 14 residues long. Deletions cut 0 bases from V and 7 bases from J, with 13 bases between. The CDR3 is CASSQDLIVKEQYF. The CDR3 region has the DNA TGTGCCAGCAGCCAAGATTTGATAGTTAAAGAGCAGTACTTC.

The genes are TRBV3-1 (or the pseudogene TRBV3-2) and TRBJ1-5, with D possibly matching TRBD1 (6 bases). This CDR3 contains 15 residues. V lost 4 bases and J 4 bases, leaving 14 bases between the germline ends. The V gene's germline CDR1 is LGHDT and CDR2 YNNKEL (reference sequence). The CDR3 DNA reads TGTGCCAGCAGCCCCCATGGGAGGGGGAATCAGCCCCAGCATTTT. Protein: CASSPHGRGNQPQHF.